The 3 T cell receptor beta chains listed next were all sequenced from one sample in a study of vaccination effects on CD4 cells after COVID-19. Following a 10-day culture, CD4+ T cells were purified. These receptors have no known antigen. Measured with immunoSEQ multiplex PCR; TCRdb has only the in-frame clones, and not every one. The data hold 70,000 or so clones, with approximately 71% observed a single time. Sequenced here: CD4+ T cells from PBMCs cultured without peptide, sampled before COVID-19 vaccination. The receptors originated from a human donor who received a COVID-19 vaccine.

The chain has TRBV6-5 and TRBJ2-1; 12 bases are a match to TRBD2. V trimming: 0 bases; J trimming: 5 bases; junction bases outside the gene matches: 2. CDR3 length: 16 amino acids. Germline V gene lookup returns CDR1 MNHEY and CDR2 SVGAGI. CDR3 protein: CASSYSLAGGNNEQFF. The DNA of the CDR3 is TGTGCCAGCAGTTACTCCCTAGCGGGGGGGAACAATGAGCAGTTCTTC.

This chain links TRBV5-1 with TRBJ2-5; D gene unclear. Trimming cost V 0 bases and J 2 bases, with 5 bases left between them. The CDR3 is 13 amino acids. Germline CDR1 and CDR2: SGHRS and YFSETQ. The CDR3 protein is CASSLGGQETQYF. CDR3 DNA: TGCGCCAGCAGCTTGGGGGGACAAGAGACCCAGTACTTC.

The CDR3 is CASSPPRSGVYNEQFF. The CDR3 DNA sequence: TGTGCCAGCTCACCACCACGTAGCGGGGTGTACAATGAGCAGTTCTTC. J is TRBJ2-1 and V is TRBV18, with 8 nucleotides matching TRBD2. Germline CDR1 reads KGHSH; CDR2 reads LQKENI. The V segment lost 0 bases and the J segment 4 bases; nucleotides outside the gene matches: 5. There are 16 residues in the CDR3.